The source of this T cell receptor beta chain is a study of cytomegalovirus exposure and HLA in healthy donors. With 60 Vbeta and 13 Jbeta primers, the PCR was carried out. Here immunoSEQ multiplex PCR was the method, and the copy in TCRdb shows in-frame clones only, minus some. The sample records 120,000 or so clones, 75% to 90% being singletons. Nominally healthy donors were sampled, though unrecorded immune exposures were likely. The sample taken for sequencing was PBMCs. The receptor's source is a male donor in good health and CMV-seronegative.

The CDR3 DNA reads as TGTGCCATCAGTTTCGATTCGGGACAGGGGAACAATGAGCAGTTCTTC. It specifies CAISFDSGQGNNEQFF. The J gene is TRBJ2-1, the V gene TRBV10-3, with 10 positions matching TRBD1. The CDR3 sequence is 16 residues long. The V gene end was trimmed by 5 bases and the J gene end by 5 bases; junction bases not matched to a gene: 9. CDR1 and CDR2 from the germline V gene are ENHRY and SYGVKD.